This T cell receptor beta chain was captured in a study of tumor-infiltrating lymphocytes in oesophageal squamous cell carcinoma. The germline V gene encodes CDR1 SGHVS and CDR2 FQNEAQ. There are 17 residues in the CDR3. J gave up 9 bases and V 1 base, and 12 bases lay outside the gene matches. Ten or more counts support this clonotype. TCRdb re-called the PCR reads through MiXCR, storing one row per CDR3 protein. The sample shows about 12,000 distinct CDR3 sequences, around 52% of them seen only once. The V gene is TRBV7-8, the J gene TRBJ2-1; 10 positions agree with TRBD2. The clonotype was recovered from a female donor with esophageal squamous cell carcinoma. The specimen sequenced was esophageal tumor tissue. This CDR3 is CASSLDGASGSISEQFF. In DNA, the CDR3 is TGTGCCAGCAGCTTAGACGGTGCTAGCGGGAGTATAAGTGAGCAGTTCTTC. The full variable domain, in which reference TRBV7-8 and TRBJ2-1 provide the parts outside the CDR3, is GAGVSQSPRYKVAKRGQDVALRCDPISGHVSLFWYQQALGQGPEFLTYFQNEAQLDKSGLPSDRFFAERPEGSVSTLKIQRTQQEDSAVYLCASSLDGASGSISEQFFGPGTRLTVL.